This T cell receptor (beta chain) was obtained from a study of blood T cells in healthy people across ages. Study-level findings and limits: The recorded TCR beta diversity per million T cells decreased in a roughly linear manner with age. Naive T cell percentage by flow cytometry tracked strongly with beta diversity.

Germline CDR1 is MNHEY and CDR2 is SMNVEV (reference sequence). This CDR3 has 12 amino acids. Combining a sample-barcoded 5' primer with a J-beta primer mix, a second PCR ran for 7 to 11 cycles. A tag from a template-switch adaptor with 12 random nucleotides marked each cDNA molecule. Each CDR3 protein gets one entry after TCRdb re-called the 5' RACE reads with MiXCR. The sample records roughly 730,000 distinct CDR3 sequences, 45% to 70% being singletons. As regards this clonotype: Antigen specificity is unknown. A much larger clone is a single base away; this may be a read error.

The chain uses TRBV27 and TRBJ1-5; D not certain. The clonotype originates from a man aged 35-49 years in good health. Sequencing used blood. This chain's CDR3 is CARSLGNQPQHF. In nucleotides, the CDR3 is TGTGCCAGGAGTTTAGGCAATCAGCCCCAGCATTTT.